One sample yielded the 6 T cell receptor beta chains listed below, sequenced in a study of beta chain features in type 1 diabetes. Findings of the study overall: Moderately but significantly shorter TCRB CDR3s were found in Type 1 diabetes patients in all four CD4+ subsets.

These receptors have no known antigen. Of the isolated RNA, all was reverse transcribed, and so the sequenced material was expressed TCRB transcripts. Assay: immunoSEQ multiplex PCR; the TCRdb copy retains only in-frame clones and omits some. The sample lists more than 100,000 clones, around 10% occurring once. Sequenced material: central memory CD4+ T cells from blood. Receptors were obtained from a man aged 25 to 40 with type 1 diabetes.

The chain combines TRBV9 with TRBJ2-2; TRBD1 might be the D (5 bases). Trimming left V 6 bases short and J 1 base short, with 10 bases between. Germline V CDR1 and CDR2: SGDLS, YYNGEE. This CDR3 has 14 residues. CDR3 coding DNA: TGTGCCAGCAACCCCGGACAGAACACCGGGGAGCTGTTTTTT. Translating gives CASNPGQNTGELFF.

This clone was detected a few times. The J gene is TRBJ2-7, the V gene TRBV5-4; no firm D call. The V and J ends lost 0 bases and 0 bases respectively, with 4 bases between them. This CDR3 region has 13 residues. CDR1 is SGHNT, CDR2 YYREEE, per germline (reference sequence). CDR3 sequence: CASSLDYSYEQYF. CDR3 DNA: TGTGCCAGCAGCTTGGACTACTCCTACGAGCAGTACTTC.

The chain recombines TRBV29-1 with TRBJ2-5; D unresolved. Germline V gene sequence: CDR1 SQVTM, CDR2 ANQGSEA. The CDR3 extends over 13 amino acids. Trimming pared 2 bases from V and 4 bases from J, leaving 11 bases between. The CDR3: CSVERAVGETQYF. The CDR3 nucleotides read TGCAGCGTTGAACGCGCGGTGGGAGAGACCCAGTACTTC.

The chain carries TRBV5-1 and TRBJ2-5, with TRBD1 matching over 7 bases. Looked up from germline, CDR1 is SGHRS and CDR2 is YFSETQ. The CDR3 is 14 residues long. V lost 4 bases, J lost 4 bases, and 7 bases stayed unmatched. CDR3 sequence (DNA): TGCGCCAGCAGCGTGGACCACAGGGGAGAGACCCAGTACTTC. It translates to CASSVDHRGETQYF.

This chain connects TRBV18 to TRBJ2-6; 7 bases agree with TRBD2. V lost 6 bases, J lost 0 bases, and 2 bases stayed unmatched. The germline gives CDR1 KGHSH, CDR2 LQKENI. The CDR3 loop spans 15 amino acids. The CDR3 is CASSGGYSGANVLTF. In DNA, the CDR3 is TGTGCCAGCTCCGGGGGGTACTCTGGGGCCAACGTCCTGACTTTC.

The chain combines TRBV5-8 with TRBJ2-3; TRBD1 is a possible D gene (6 bases). Germline V gene lookup returns CDR1 SGHTS and CDR2 YDEGEE. CDR3 length equals 13 residues. With 1 base removed from V and 7 bases from J, the gap between germline ends came to 10 bases. CDR3 sequence: CASSLQGRNTQYF. CDR3 nucleotide sequence: TGTGCCAGCAGCTTGCAGGGGCGAAATACGCAGTATTTT.